This TCR beta chain was profiled in a study of T cells in women clearing cervical HPV infection. Study conclusions and caveats: TRBV6-7 relative abundance averaged roughly 0.1% in cases and 0.16% in controls.

The repertoire was sequenced with immunoSEQ multiplex PCR; TCRdb's copy has only in-frame clones and lacks some. Here the sample table reports roughly 23,000 clones. Per germline, CDR1 MNHEY and CDR2 SMNVEV (reference sequence). CDR3 size: 14 residues. V was trimmed by 4 bases and J by 2 bases, leaving 10 bases between them. With regard to this clone: Its antigen is unidentified. The read ends 3 residues early relative to the CDR3; the germline J gene fills the gap.

The clonotype originates from a woman aged 18-70 years with a cervical HPV16 infection that either progressed to CIN3+ or cleared (not recorded which). The chain has TRBV27 and TRBJ2-3, with D tentatively TRBD2 (5 bases). The sequenced sample consisted of blood buffy coat. The CDR3 sequence: CASSWTSYTDTQYF. The covered CDR3 bases are TGTGCCAGCAGTTGGACTTCGTACACAGATACG.